The TCR beta chain described here comes from a study of CD8+ T cells in alopecia areata. A word on this clone: The antigen remains undetermined.

Reverse transcription of extracted RNA yielded cDNA, which provided the sequencing template. Assay used: immunoSEQ multiplex PCR; TCRdb lists only in-frame clones, some missing. Of 150,000 or so clones detected, 40% to 50% appear once; the ten largest clones hold about 6.4%. V dropped 7 bases and J dropped 6 bases, with 19 bases sitting between them. From germline, CDR1 is SQVTM and CDR2 ANQGSEA. The CDR3 runs 13 residues. Study-wide points: Possibly because of HLA-related factors, TCR sharing was less clear across patients than in mice.

Specimen: CD4+ T cells sorted from blood. The J gene is TRBJ2-7, the V gene TRBV29-1; tentatively, D is TRBD2 (7 bases). The TCR was taken from a human donor with alopecia areata. The CDR3 protein is CSATLGRGFEQYF. As DNA, the CDR3 is TGCAGCGCCACGCTAGGGAGGGGGTTCGAGCAGTACTTC.